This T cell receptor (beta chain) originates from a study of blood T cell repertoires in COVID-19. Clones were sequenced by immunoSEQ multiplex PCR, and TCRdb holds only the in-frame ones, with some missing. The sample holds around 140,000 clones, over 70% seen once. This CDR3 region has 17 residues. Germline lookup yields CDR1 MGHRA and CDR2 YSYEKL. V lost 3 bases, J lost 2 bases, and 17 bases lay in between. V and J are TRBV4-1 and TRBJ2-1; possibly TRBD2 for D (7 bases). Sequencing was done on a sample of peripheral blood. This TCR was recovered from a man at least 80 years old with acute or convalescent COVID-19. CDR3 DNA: TGCGCCAGCAGCCACCACTGGACTAGGGGGGCCTACAATGAGCAGTTCTTC. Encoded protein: CASSHHWTRGAYNEQFF.